This T cell receptor (beta chain) was identified during a study of cytomegalovirus exposure and HLA in healthy donors. This clone occurred once. Its target is unknown. This may arise from a read error, as a much more abundant clone is one base away. Here immunoSEQ multiplex PCR was the method, and the copy in TCRdb shows in-frame clones only, minus some. This table has under 250,000 clones, about 90% appearing once. Study observations and caveats: CMV antigen specificity of three CMV-associated chains was confirmed in vitro. The authors listed 164 TCR beta chains as cytomegalovirus-associated.

This CDR3 region has 14 residues. J lost 2 bases, V lost 4 bases, and 2 bases had no gene match. Germline loops: CDR1 MNHEY, CDR2 SVGAGI. This chain connects TRBV6-5 to TRBJ1-2; the match to TRBD1 covers 9 bases. This receptor was obtained from a man between 18 and 29 years old in good health and CMV-seropositive. The sequencing sample was made of PBMCs. The CDR3 spells CASSFGQGNYGYTF. DNA of the CDR3: TGTGCCAGCAGTTTTGGACAGGGGAACTATGGCTACACCTTC.